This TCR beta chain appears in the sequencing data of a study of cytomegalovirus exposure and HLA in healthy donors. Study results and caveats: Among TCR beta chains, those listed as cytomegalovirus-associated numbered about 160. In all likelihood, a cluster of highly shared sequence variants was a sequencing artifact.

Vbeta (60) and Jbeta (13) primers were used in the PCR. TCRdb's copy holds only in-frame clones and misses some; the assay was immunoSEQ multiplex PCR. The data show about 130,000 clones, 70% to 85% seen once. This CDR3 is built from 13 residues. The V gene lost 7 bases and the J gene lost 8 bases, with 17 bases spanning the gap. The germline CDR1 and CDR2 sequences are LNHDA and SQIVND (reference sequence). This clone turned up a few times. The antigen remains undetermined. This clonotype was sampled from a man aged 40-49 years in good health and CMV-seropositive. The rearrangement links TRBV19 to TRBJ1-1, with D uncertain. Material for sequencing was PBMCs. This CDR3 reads CASKGYSRGEAFF. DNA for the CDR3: TGTGCCAGTAAGGGTTACAGCCGAGGGGAAGCTTTCTTT.